The 22 T cell receptor beta chains presented below share a single source sample, sequenced in a study of cytomegalovirus exposure and HLA in healthy donors. Primers: 60 Vbeta forward and 13 Jbeta reverse. Clones were read by immunoSEQ multiplex PCR, and TCRdb kept only the in-frame ones, dropping some. This sample has 100,000 to 150,000 clones, with around 77% found just once. The source material was PBMCs. Receptors were obtained from a woman aged 60-75 years in good health and CMV-seronegative.

With respect to this clone: Other nucleotide sequences from this sample produce the same CDR3. The chain combines TRBV11-2 with TRBJ2-3; 8 bases fit TRBD2. This CDR3 comprises 15 residues. Germline-derived CDR1 and CDR2 are SGHAT and FQNNGV. Losses at the gene ends were 1 base for V and 3 bases for J; bases not matched to a gene: 3. DNA for the CDR3: TGTGCCAGCAGCTTAGCCGGCGGGAGGACAGATACGCAGTATTTT. Translation gives CASSLAGGRTDTQYF.

The chain is built from TRBV19 and TRBJ2-5; 9 bases align to TRBD2. From germline, CDR1 is LNHDA and CDR2 SQIVND (reference sequence). The CDR3 covers 16 residues. V was clipped by 5 bases and J by 5 bases; unmatched bases: 12. The CDR3 reads CASSEPSGRTGETQYF. The CDR3 coding sequence is TGTGCCAGTAGTGAACCCAGCGGGAGGACGGGGGAGACCCAGTACTTC.

This chain uses TRBV10-3 with TRBJ2-7; possibly TRBD1 for D (5 bases). The CDR3 consists of 13 residues. V shed 9 bases and J shed 5 bases, with 17 bases lying between them. Per the germline V gene, CDR1 is ENHRY and CDR2 is SYGVKD. CDR3 in DNA: TGTGCCATTAGGGGCAGGGAATCTGACGAGCAGTACTTC. Translation: CAIRGRESDEQYF.

J is TRBJ2-1 and V is TRBV29-1, with TRBD2 matching 7 bases. The J segment lost 4 bases and the V segment lost 3 bases, leaving 12 bases of the junction unmatched. The CDR3 loop spans 16 amino acids. From germline, CDR1 is SQVTM and CDR2 ANQGSEA. In DNA form, the CDR3 reads TGCAGCGTTGACGCCCAATATGGGGGGGGGTACAATGAGCAGTTCTTC. Its protein is CSVDAQYGGGYNEQFF.

The chain couples TRBV7-9 to TRBJ2-3; 14 bases align to TRBD2. The junction had 4 bases not matched to a gene; V was cut back by 5 bases and J by 0 bases. There are 17 residues in the CDR3. CDR1 is SEHNR, CDR2 FQNEAQ, per germline (reference sequence). The CDR3 DNA sequence: TGTGCCAGCAGCCCCCGACTAGCGGGGGGGAGCACAGATACGCAGTATTTT. Its translation: CASSPRLAGGSTDTQYF.

The chain carries TRBV25-1 and TRBJ1-3; 8 nucleotides align to TRBD1. Losses at the gene ends were 5 bases for V and 5 bases for J; bases not matched to a gene: 8. The germline gives CDR1 MGHDK, CDR2 SYGVNS. The CDR3 consists of 15 residues. The CDR3 nucleotides are TGTGCCAGCAGTCCAACCGGGACAGGACGAAACACCATATATTTT. Translating gives CASSPTGTGRNTIYF. Looking up the rest from reference TRBV25-1 and TRBJ1-3 gives the full variable domain: EADIYQTPRYLVIGTGKKITLECSQTMGHDKMYWYQQDPGMELHLIHYSYGVNSTEKGDLSSESTVSRIRTEHFPLTLESARPSHTSQYLCASSPTGTGRNTIYFGEGSWLTVV.

V and J are TRBV7-2 and TRBJ2-5; TRBD2 aligns across 13 bases. With V trimmed by 5 bases and J by 2 bases, 5 bases remained unmatched. Germline CDR1 reads SGHTA; CDR2 reads FQGNSA. CDR3 length equals 16 residues. Here the CDR3 DNA reads TGTGCCAGCAGCCTGGGACTAGCGGGAAAACAAGAGACCCAGTACTTC. Amino acid sequence: CASSLGLAGKQETQYF. Complete variable domain (other parts from reference TRBV7-2 and TRBJ2-5): GAGVSQSPSNKVTEKGKDVELRCDPISGHTALYWYRQSLGQGLEFLIYFQGNSAPDKSGLPSDRFSAERTGGSVSTLTIQRTQQEDSAVYLCASSLGLAGKQETQYFGPGTRLLVL.

The genes are TRBV30 and TRBJ1-2; TRBD1 agrees at 11 bases. The trim removed 2 bases at V and 6 bases at J, leaving 14 bases unmatched. Germline values: CDR1 GTSNPN, CDR2 SVGIG (reference sequence). This CDR3 is 17 amino acids long. CDR3 DNA sequence: TGTGCCTGGAGTTATTTGCGGGGGGACAGGGGGTCCCATGGCTACACCTTC. Amino acids: CAWSYLRGDRGSHGYTF.

The V gene is TRBV14, the J gene TRBJ1-1; a possible D gene is TRBD1 (5 bases). V was cut by 2 bases and J by 6 bases, with 13 bases left in between. CDR1 and CDR2 from the germline V gene are SGHDN and FVKESK. This CDR3 contains 14 residues. The CDR3 reads CASSQIGGFPEAFF. In DNA, the CDR3 is TGTGCCAGCAGCCAAATTGGGGGGTTCCCTGAAGCTTTCTTT.

This chain links TRBV6-6 with TRBJ2-5; 7 bases are shared with TRBD2. Germline loops: CDR1 MNHNY, CDR2 SVGAGI (reference sequence). V dropped 6 bases and J dropped 2; count of bases not matched to a gene: 6. The CDR3 has 14 residues. CDR3 sequence reads: CASSLRGRQETQYF. The CDR3 nucleotides read TGTGCCAGCAGCTTACGCGGGAGACAAGAGACCCAGTACTTC.

The V call is TRBV6-4, the J call TRBJ1-6, with unresolved D. Trimming removed 4 bases from V and 7 bases from J, with 11 bases in between. The germline V gene has CDR1 MRHNA and CDR2 SNTAGT. The CDR3 consists of 14 residues. The CDR3 reads CASSALAENSPLHF. In nucleotides, the CDR3 is TGTGCCAGCAGTGCCCTGGCGGAAAATTCACCCCTCCACTTT.

This chain connects TRBV2 to TRBJ1-2; 8 bases map to TRBD1. V lost 5 bases and J lost 8; bases outside the gene matches: 13. There are 15 residues in the CDR3. Germline-derived CDR1 and CDR2 are SNHLY and FYNNEI. The CDR3 nucleotides are TGTGCCAGCAGTCGGAACAGGGGGTCCGAAAACGGCTACACCTTC. This translates into CASSRNRGSENGYTF.

This chain connects TRBV6-5 to TRBJ1-1, with D unclear. Germline lookup yields CDR1 MNHEY and CDR2 SVGAGI. V dropped 5 bases and J dropped 0 bases, with 7 bases sitting between them. The length of the CDR3 is 13 residues. Written as DNA, the CDR3 is TGTGCCAGCAGTCCCCATCTGAACACTGAAGCTTTCTTT. This encodes CASSPHLNTEAFF.

The chain has TRBV28 and TRBJ1-4; 11 bases are a match to TRBD1. The CDR3 extends over 15 amino acids. The V segment lost 7 bases and the J segment 7 bases; nucleotides outside the gene matches: 8. CDR1 MDHEN and CDR2 SYDVKM come from the germline V gene. The CDR3 protein is CASNPLGTGGEKLFF. For the CDR3, the DNA is TGTGCCAGCAATCCCCTGGGGACAGGGGGTGAAAAACTGTTTTTT.

The gene calls are TRBV9 and TRBJ1-1; D might be TRBD1 (5 bases). V was trimmed by 4 bases and J by 2 bases, leaving 15 bases between them. Germline V gene data show CDR1 as SGDLS and CDR2 as YYNGEE. CDR3 length: 15 amino acids. This CDR3 reads CASSPWTRVNTEAFF. The DNA of the CDR3 is TGTGCCAGCAGCCCATGGACACGGGTCAACACTGAAGCTTTCTTT.

The chain uses TRBV6-6 and TRBJ1-5; D is unresolved. The CDR3 is 15 amino acids. The V and J ends lost 8 bases and 6 bases respectively, with 20 bases between them. CDR1 and CDR2 from the germline V gene are MNHNY and SVGAGI (reference sequence). The CDR3 DNA reads TGTGCCAGCGCCCGGGGAGTCCCCTTTCTTCAGCCCCAGCATTTT. Protein sequence: CASARGVPFLQPQHF.

The chain is built from TRBV29-1 and TRBJ2-3; D is unresolved. V lost 7 bases and J lost 1, with 12 bases in between. This CDR3 spans 13 amino acids. The germline V gene encodes CDR1 SQVTM and CDR2 ANQGSEA. CDR3 coding DNA: TGCAGCGCCCTTGGCGGCGGCACAGATACGCAGTATTTT. Translation: CSALGGGTDTQYF.

This sequence joins TRBV5-1 and TRBJ2-1; TRBD2 is a possible D gene (7 bases). Deletions cut 6 bases from V and 6 bases from J, with 19 bases between. Germline CDR1 reads SGHRS; CDR2 reads YFSETQ. The CDR3 is made up of 15 amino acids. CDR3 DNA sequence: TGCGCCAGCACCTTTAGGGGGGAGGGGTCCAATGAGCAGTTCTTC. This translates into CASTFRGEGSNEQFF.

Regarding this clone: The sample holds other DNA sequences that translate to the same CDR3. The DNA for the CDR3 is TGTGCCAGCAGCACCCCAGGAAATACTGAAGCTTTCTTT. The encoded protein is CASSTPGNTEAFF. The V call is TRBV6-5, the J call TRBJ1-1; D call uncertain. Germline CDR1 is MNHEY and CDR2 is SVGAGI. CDR3 length equals 13 residues. The V end was cut by 6 bases, the J end by 5 bases, with 13 bases between.

The chain uses TRBV9 and TRBJ2-3, with 11 bases aligning to TRBD2. The CDR3 length is 15 residues. Germline lookup yields CDR1 SGDLS and CDR2 YYNGEE. V dropped 2 bases and J dropped 3; count of bases not matched to a gene: 2. As DNA, the CDR3 is TGTGCCAGCAGCGTTACTAGCGGGGGAACAGATACGCAGTATTTT. The encoded protein is CASSVTSGGTDTQYF. The complete variable domain, with remaining parts taken from reference TRBV9 and TRBJ2-3, reads DSGVTQTPKHLITATGQRVTLRCSPRSGDLSVYWYQQSLDQGLQFLIQYYNGEERAKGNILERFSAQQFPDLHSELNLSSLELGDSALYFCASSVTSGGTDTQYFGPGTRLTVL.

The genes are TRBV5-1 and TRBJ1-4, with 7 bases aligning to TRBD1. V dropped 1 base and J dropped 6; count of bases not matched to a gene: 9. The CDR3 loop spans 16 amino acids. Germline lookup yields CDR1 SGHRS and CDR2 YFSETQ. CDR3 sequence: CASSLKGRGQYEKLFF. The CDR3 coding sequence is TGCGCCAGCAGCTTGAAGGGTAGGGGGCAGTATGAAAAACTGTTTTTT.

A note on this clone: Its ends do not fully match the called genes, so a read error is possible. The chain employs TRBV9 and TRBJ2-7, with a weak D call TRBD2 (6 bases). The CDR3 spans 16 residues. The germline V gene encodes CDR1 SGDLS and CDR2 YYNGEE. Here the CDR3 reads CASSITPGLPSHEQYF. CDR3 DNA sequence: TGTGCCAGCAGCATCACCCCGGGACTGCCCTCCCACGAGCAGTACTTC.